This entry describes one TCR beta chain. What it binds is unknown. The source of the sample is a study of CXCR3-negative and CXCR3-positive naive CD8 T cells. Study-wide points: TRB CDR3 properties served as the basis for inferring TCR strength, and surface CD5 was comparable between naive subsets. Against CXCR3-negative naive cells, CXCR3-positive naive cells showed more hydrophobic TRB CDR3s. TRBV-TRBJ usage was alike in naive CXCR3-negative and CXCR3-positive cells but differed in memory cells. Both naive subsets showed comparably high diversity, and memory CD8+ cells showed much lower diversity.

Germline CDR1 SQVTM, CDR2 ANQGSEA. This CDR3 is 12 amino acids long. Cells that were CD45RO-CCR7+CD27+CD95- constituted naive CD8+ T cells. Through 5' RACE with UMI labels, the TRB cDNA libraries were prepared. TCRdb re-called the 5' RACE reads; one entry per CDR3 protein, DNA not given. The sample's table shows about 130,000 distinct CDR3 sequences. This clonotype was obtained from a human donor in good health. Some clones in this sample may be carry-over from other donors' samples. The sample comprised naive CXCR3+ CD8+ T cells from blood. Subset noted: CD45RO-CCR7+CD27+CD95- naive CD8+ T cells expressing CXCR3 (TNR3+). The chain links TRBV29-1 to TRBJ1-1; the TCRdb call, TRBD1, lacks DNA for checking. The CDR3 region is CSVEEDRAEAFF.